This note documents a single TCR beta chain sequence. What it binds is not known. Patients with a history of autoimmune disease or on systemic immunosuppression were excluded. Trimming pared 1 base from V and 2 bases from J, leaving 13 bases between. The germline V gene has CDR1 SGHDT and CDR2 YYEEEE. This CDR3 spans 16 amino acids. The sample originates from a study of OX40 agonist ivuxolimab in advanced cancers. Study in general: An agonistic anti-OX40 (CD134) antibody, ivuxolimab, was used to treat the patients. General observations from the study: The specificity for antigen of the expanded peripheral T cells was not determined.

Assay used: immunoSEQ multiplex PCR; TCRdb lists only in-frame clones, some missing. The sample carries 67,000 or so clones, over 80% recorded once. This sequence joins TRBV5-6 and TRBJ1-3; no definite D call. The sequences come from CD4+ or CD8+ T cells sorted from blood, collected in a trial of the OX40 agonist ivuxolimab. The TCR originated in an adult with an advanced solid tumor such as melanoma, head and neck, liver or kidney cancer. In DNA form, the CDR3 reads TGTGCCAGCAGCTTGTGGGAGTTGCTGGCTGGAAACACCATATATTTT. It encodes CASSLWELLAGNTIYF.